The source of this T cell receptor (beta chain) is a study of radiation and T cells in renal cell carcinoma. Profiling relied on immunoSEQ multiplex PCR, and the TCRdb table lists in-frame clones only, not all of them. The table has some 120,000 clones, 70% to 90% seen once. As regards this clone: The antigen is undetermined.

Time point described: blood 2 weeks post-SBRT. Treatment meaning: 15 Gy SBRT to primary tumor, nephrectomy 4 weeks later. The V and J ends lost 6 bases and 7 bases, in that order; junction bases with no gene match: 6. The CDR3 consists of 13 residues. CDR1 is MDHEN, CDR2 SYDVKM, per germline. Regarding the study as a whole: In blood, top tumor clones expanded by 2 weeks, shrinking by 4.

This TCR derives from a woman between 70 and 85 years old with renal cell carcinoma. J is TRBJ1-2 and V is TRBV28; 9 bases line up with TRBD1. This material consisted of blood, taken from a patient whose treatment included radiotherapy and nephrectomy. The CDR3 sequence: CASRQQGAIGYTF. In nucleotides, the CDR3 is TGTGCCAGCAGGCAACAGGGGGCAATTGGCTACACCTTC.